The 26 T cell receptor beta chains below all came from one sample that was sequenced in a study of blood T cell repertoires in COVID-19. Libraries were prepared by immunoSEQ multiplex PCR; TCRdb keeps only in-frame clonotypes and omits some of them. The sample records about 460,000 clones, approximately 86% being singletons. Sequencing input: PBMCs or T cells enriched from blood (not recorded which). The receptor source for this set is a woman aged 55-69 years who had recovered from COVID-19.

The chain carries TRBV28 and TRBJ1-1; possible D gene TRBD1, 5 bases. Germline lookup yields CDR1 MDHEN and CDR2 SYDVKM. The CDR3 length is 16 residues. Trimming removed 0 bases at V and 2 bases at J, with 13 bases between. The CDR3 DNA follows: TGTGCCAGCAGTTTATGGGGGGGGACGGCAAACACTGAAGCTTTCTTT. Its translation is CASSLWGGTANTEAFF.

The gene calls are TRBV7-7 and TRBJ1-4; D unresolved. The length of the CDR3 is 13 residues. Trimming left V 6 bases short and J 1 base short, with 6 bases between. Looked up from germline, CDR1 is SSHAT and CDR2 is FNYEAQ (reference sequence). The CDR3 reads CASSRLTNEKLFF. DNA of the CDR3: TGTGCCAGCAGTCGGTTAACTAATGAAAAACTGTTTTTT. The whole variable domain, remainder taken from reference TRBV7-7 and TRBJ1-4, is GAGVSQSPRYKVTKRGQDVTLRCDPISSHATLYWYQQALGQGPEFLTYFNYEAQPDKSGLPSDRFSAERPEGSISTLTIQRTEQRDSAMYRCASSRLTNEKLFFGSGTQLSVL.

The chain recombines TRBV30 with TRBJ1-1; D uncertain. CDR3 size: 13 residues. Germline CDR1 GTSNPN, CDR2 SVGIG (reference sequence). Trimming took off 3 bases at V and 3 bases at J, with 11 bases between the two ends. CDR3 sequence (DNA): TGTGCCTGGAGGGCGGGCGAGGACACTGAAGCTTTCTTT. Its protein is CAWRAGEDTEAFF. Full variable domain (remainder filled in from reference TRBV30 and TRBJ1-1): SQTIHQWPATLVQPVGSPLSLECTVEGTSNPNLYWYRQAAGRGLQLLFYSVGIGQISSEVPQNLSASRPQDRQFILSSKKLLLSDSGFYLCAWRAGEDTEAFFGQGTRLTVV.

The chain recombines TRBV27 with TRBJ1-5, with TRBD1 as a possible D gene (6 bases). This CDR3 region has 14 residues. V was trimmed by 6 bases and J by 0 bases, leaving 9 bases between them. CDR1 and CDR2 from the germline V gene are MNHEY and SMNVEV (reference sequence). CDR3 sequence (DNA): TGTGCCAGCAGCCTGGGGGCTAGCAATCAGCCCCAGCATTTT. It codes for CASSLGASNQPQHF.

J is TRBJ2-3 and V is TRBV2, with TRBD1 identical over 11 bases. CDR1 and CDR2 (germline): SNHLY, FYNNEI. The length of the CDR3 is 16 residues. V lost 6 bases and J lost 3; bases outside the gene matches: 8. The CDR3 loop reads CASSPRTGGLTDTQYF. CDR3 DNA sequence: TGTGCCAGCAGCCCACGGACAGGGGGCCTTACAGATACGCAGTATTTT.

This rearrangement joins TRBV12-3 or TRBV12-4 to TRBJ2-4, with D hard to call. This CDR3 is 13 amino acids long. V lost 5 bases, J lost 4 bases, and 9 bases lay in between. The CDR3 DNA sequence: TGTGCCAGCAGTAGCGACGGTAAAAACATTCAGTACTTC. Amino acid sequence: CASSSDGKNIQYF.

The chain links TRBV19 to TRBJ2-5; 8 bases map to TRBD1. Germline V gene sequence: CDR1 LNHDA, CDR2 SQIVND (reference sequence). V dropped 5 bases and J dropped 7; count of bases not matched to a gene: 3. The CDR3 sequence is 12 residues long. This CDR3 reads CASSADRGTQYF. CDR3 in DNA: TGTGCCAGTAGTGCCGACAGGGGGACCCAGTACTTC.

The chain combines TRBV6-6 with TRBJ1-1; D gene unclear. Trimming took 2 bases from V and 12 from J, leaving 13 bases between them. Germline V gene data show CDR1 as MNHNY and CDR2 as SVGAGI (reference sequence). The CDR3 contains 12 residues. CDR3 residues: CASSYGGILPFF. The CDR3 DNA reads as TGTGCCAGCAGTTACGGCGGGATATTGCCTTTCTTT.

The gene calls are TRBV11-2 and TRBJ1-6; TRBD1 aligns across 8 bases. Per germline, CDR1 SGHAT and CDR2 FQNNGV. CDR3 length: 16 residues. With 1 base clipped from V and 8 bases from J, the junction kept 7 bases outside the gene matches. The CDR3 DNA reads TGTGCCAGCAGCTTAGTAGGACAGGGAGCTTATTCACCCCTCCACTTT. Translated, it gives CASSLVGQGAYSPLHF.

This chain connects TRBV10-1 to TRBJ2-4, with 8 bases fitting TRBD1. The CDR3 totals 17 residues. Germline assignment: CDR1 WNHNN and CDR2 SYGVQD (reference sequence). V was clipped by 4 bases and J by 1 base; unmatched bases: 9. This CDR3 is CASSVTRGQRAKNIQYF. DNA of the CDR3: TGCGCCAGCAGTGTTACCAGGGGGCAAAGGGCCAAAAACATTCAGTACTTC.

V and J are TRBV25-1 and TRBJ2-2, with D possibly TRBD1 on 5 matching bases. Germline lookup yields CDR1 MGHDK and CDR2 SYGVNS. With 6 bases removed from V and 0 bases from J, the gap between germline ends came to 8 bases. This CDR3 has 14 amino acids. The CDR3 sequence is CASRGDTNTGELFF. In nucleotides, the CDR3 is TGTGCCAGCAGAGGGGATACGAACACCGGGGAGCTGTTTTTT.

This chain uses TRBV6-5 with TRBJ1-5, with a possible D match to TRBD1 (5 bases). The CDR3 extends over 13 amino acids. V lost 6 bases, J lost 5 bases, and 11 bases lay in between. Germline V gene sequence: CDR1 MNHEY, CDR2 SVGAGI. CDR3 bases: TGTGCCAGCAGGGAGACAGAGTATCAGCCCCAGCATTTT. This translates into CASRETEYQPQHF.

The rearrangement uses TRBV5-1 and TRBJ2-1, with 8 bases aligning to TRBD2. This CDR3 is 15 amino acids long. V shed 0 bases, J shed 7 bases, and the junction held 6 bases outside the gene matches. CDR1 is SGHRS, CDR2 YFSETQ, per germline. The CDR3 DNA reads TGCGCCAGCAGCTTGGCCCAGCGGGGGAGGAATGAGCAGTTCTTC. Translating gives CASSLAQRGRNEQFF. Based on the CDR3 plus reference TRBV5-1 and TRBJ2-1, the full variable domain is KAGVTQTPRYLIKTRGQQVTLSCSPISGHRSVSWYQQTPGQGLQFLFEYFSETQRNKGNFPGRFSGRQFSNSRSEMNVSTLELGDSALYLCASSLAQRGRNEQFFGPGTRLTVL.

The sample holds a few counts of this clone. The chain links TRBV6-1 to TRBJ1-1, with 9 bases identical to TRBD1. The junction had 4 bases not matched to a gene; V was cut back by 2 bases and J by 12 bases. CDR3 length equals 12 residues. Germline CDR1 is MNHNS and CDR2 is SASEGT. The CDR3 sequence: CASSEIDRGTFF. CDR3 DNA: TGTGCCAGCAGTGAAATCGACAGGGGGACTTTCTTT.

The V and J genes are TRBV18 and TRBJ2-7, with D perhaps matching TRBD2 (6 bases). V was clipped by 5 bases and J by 5 bases, with 16 bases between them. This CDR3 has 14 amino acids. Germline values: CDR1 KGHSH, CDR2 LQKENI. The CDR3 DNA is TGTGCCAGCTCATCCGGCGGGGTTATCGACGAGCAGTACGTC. Protein sequence: CASSSGGVIDEQYV.

This rearrangement joins TRBV6-2 or TRBV6-3 to TRBJ2-3, with 9 positions matching TRBD2. J gave up 3 bases and V 2 bases, and 3 bases lay outside the gene matches. The germline V gene has CDR1 MNHEY and CDR2 SVGEGT. This CDR3 spans 15 amino acids. The CDR3 nucleotides are TGTGCCAGCAGTTACCCAGCGGGGGGAACAGATACGCAGTATTTT. This sequence encodes CASSYPAGGTDTQYF.

For this clone: The sample has other DNA sequences that encode this CDR3 too. V is TRBV19 and J is TRBJ1-5; 7 bases fit TRBD1. Trimming took 2 bases from V and 3 from J; bases not matched to a gene: 1. Germline V gene lookup returns CDR1 LNHDA and CDR2 SQIVND (reference sequence). The CDR3 has 14 amino acids. The CDR3 sequence: CASSITGDNQPQHF. The CDR3 region has the DNA TGTGCCAGTAGTATAACAGGGGACAATCAGCCCCAGCATTTT. Together with reference TRBV19 and TRBJ1-5, the CDR3 gives the full variable domain: DGGITQSPKYLFRKEGQNVTLSCEQNLNHDAMYWYRQDPGQGLRLIYYSQIVNDFQKGDIAEGYSVSREKKESFPLTVTSAQKNPTAFYLCASSITGDNQPQHFGDGTRLSIL.

This clone was seen once. This rearrangement joins TRBV9 to TRBJ2-5; the match to TRBD2 covers 8 bases. Germline CDR1 reads SGDLS; CDR2 reads YYNGEE. This CDR3 has 14 residues. V gave up 6 bases and J gave up 0 bases; unmatched junction bases: 4. CDR3 bases: TGTGCCAGCACTGGCGGGGGGAACCAAGAGACCCAGTACTTC. Translating it yields CASTGGGNQETQYF.

The CDR3 nucleotides are TGTGCCAGCAGCCAAGCGGTCGGGGGCACAGATACGCAGTATTTT. It codes for CASSQAVGGTDTQYF. The chain recombines TRBV4-2 with TRBJ2-3, with D perhaps matching TRBD2 (5 bases). CDR3 length equals 15 residues. The germline V and J ends were trimmed by 1 base and 1 base, with 9 bases remaining between them. CDR1 is LGHNA and CDR2 is YNFKEQ in the germline V gene.

This clone occurred once. This rearrangement joins TRBV4-1 to TRBJ1-5, with D unresolved. Trimming cost V 2 bases and J 2 bases, with 7 bases left between them. The CDR3 length is 14 residues. Germline loops: CDR1 MGHRA, CDR2 YSYEKL. Written as DNA, the CDR3 is TGCGCCAGCAGCCAACAGGAGGGCAATCAGCCCCAGCATTTT. It translates to CASSQQEGNQPQHF.

This clone came up once. CDR3 sequence: CATSSRNTEAFF. The DNA of the CDR3 is TGTGCCACCAGTTCTAGGAACACTGAAGCTTTCTTT. The chain joins TRBV24-1 to TRBJ1-1; D not certain. CDR1 is KGHDR and CDR2 is SFDVKD in the germline V gene. This CDR3 spans 12 amino acids. The germline V and J ends were trimmed by 6 bases and 1 base, with 5 bases remaining between them.

This clone was seen at least ten times. This chain links TRBV28 with TRBJ1-2, with D possibly being TRBD1 (6 bases). The CDR3 has 18 residues. Germline CDR1 is MDHEN and CDR2 is SYDVKM. Trimming stripped 4 bases from V and 3 bases from J, with 24 bases between. The CDR3 reads CASSSIFPDRGAYYGYTF. CDR3 DNA: TGTGCCAGCAGTTCGATTTTCCCGGACAGAGGGGCCTACTATGGCTACACCTTC.

In regard to this clone: Distinct nucleotide sequences in the sample also encode this CDR3. The chain employs TRBV3-1 (or the pseudogene TRBV3-2) and TRBJ2-3; TRBD1 matches at 9 bases. This CDR3 has 17 amino acids. CDR1 is LGHDT and CDR2 is YNNKEL in the germline V gene (reference sequence). V gave up 3 bases and J gave up 2 bases; unmatched junction bases: 9. The CDR3 here is CASSQPRDRGYTDTQYF. Here the CDR3 DNA reads TGTGCCAGCAGCCAGCCCCGAGACAGGGGGTACACAGATACGCAGTATTTT.

V and J are TRBV30 and TRBJ1-1, with D hard to call. V was shortened by 5 bases and J by 5 bases, with 9 bases between the two germline ends. Germline CDR1 is GTSNPN and CDR2 is SVGIG (reference sequence). The CDR3 has 11 amino acids. For the CDR3, the DNA is TGTGCCTGGTTAGAGAGGACTGAAGCTTTCTTT. It specifies CAWLERTEAFF.

This clone was detected once. The chain joins TRBV11-3 to TRBJ2-7; 13 bases are shared with TRBD2. This CDR3 is 13 amino acids long. CDR1 and CDR2 (germline): SGHNT, YENEEA. V shed 4 bases and J 10 bases; nucleotides not matched to a gene: 4. This chain's CDR3 is CASSWGTSGDQYF. The CDR3 DNA follows: TGTGCCAGCAGCTGGGGGACTAGCGGGGACCAGTACTTC.

V gene TRBV11-2 combines with J gene TRBJ2-7; D gene uncertain. The ends were cut back, 1 base at V and 7 bases at J, with 11 bases in the middle. The CDR3 sequence is 13 residues long. Germline CDR1 reads SGHAT; CDR2 reads FQNNGV. CDR3 bases: TGTGCCAGCAGCTTAGCCCCGTCTAGGGAGCAGTACGTC. This codes for CASSLAPSREQYV.